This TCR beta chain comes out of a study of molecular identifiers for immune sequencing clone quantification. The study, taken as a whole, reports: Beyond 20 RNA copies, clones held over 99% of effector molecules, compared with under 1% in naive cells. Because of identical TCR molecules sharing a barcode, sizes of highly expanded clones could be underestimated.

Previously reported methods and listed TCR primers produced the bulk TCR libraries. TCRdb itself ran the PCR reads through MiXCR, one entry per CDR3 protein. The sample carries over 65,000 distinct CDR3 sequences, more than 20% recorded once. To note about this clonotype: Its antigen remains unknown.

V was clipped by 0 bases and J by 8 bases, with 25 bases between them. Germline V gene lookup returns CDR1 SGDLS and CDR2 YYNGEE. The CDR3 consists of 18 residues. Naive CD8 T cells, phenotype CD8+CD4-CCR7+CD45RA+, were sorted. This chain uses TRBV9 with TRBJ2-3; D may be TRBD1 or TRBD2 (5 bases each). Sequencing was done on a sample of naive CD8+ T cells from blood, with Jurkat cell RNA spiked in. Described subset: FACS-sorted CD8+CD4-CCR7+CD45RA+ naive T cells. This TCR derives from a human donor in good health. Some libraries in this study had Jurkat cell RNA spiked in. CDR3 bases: TGTGCCAGCAGCGTAGGAAGGGGCGGGCCCCCTCGGTCTATTACGCAGTATTTT. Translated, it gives CASSVGRGGPPRSITQYF. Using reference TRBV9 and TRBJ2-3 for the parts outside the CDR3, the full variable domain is DSGVTQTPKHLITATGQRVTLRCSPRSGDLSVYWYQQSLDQGLQFLIQYYNGEERAKGNILERFSAQQFPDLHSELNLSSLELGDSALYFCASSVGRGGPPRSITQYFGPGTRLTVL.